One and the same sample provided the 18 T cell receptor beta chains below, sequenced in a study of control samples from healthy donors and cancer patients. The assay was immunoSEQ multiplex PCR, and TCRdb's table has in-frame clones only and misses some. The sample yields approximately 150,000 clones, approximately 93% seen once. The sequenced material came from blood. The receptors shown here come from a man aged 18-30 years in good health.

In this sample, this clone turned up a few times. Additional DNA sequences in this sample encode the identical CDR3. CDR3 sequence reads: CASSLAYEQYF. As DNA, the CDR3 is TGCGCCAGCAGCCTCGCCTACGAGCAGTACTTC. The chain joins TRBV5-1 to TRBJ2-7; D gene uncertain. This CDR3 region has 11 residues. The V and J ends lost 4 bases and 2 bases respectively, with 4 bases between them. Germline lookup yields CDR1 SGHRS and CDR2 YFSETQ.

The chain uses TRBV18 and TRBJ1-1, with D uncertain. Looked up from germline, CDR1 is KGHSH and CDR2 is LQKENI. The CDR3 contains 14 residues. Deletions cut 4 bases from V and 1 base from J, with 10 bases between. CDR3 nucleotide sequence: TGTGCCAGCTCACTTTCGGCGGAGAACACTGAAGCTTTCTTT. Translated: CASSLSAENTEAFF.

As for this clone: Different DNA sequences within this sample yield the same CDR3. The V and J genes are TRBV27 and TRBJ2-7, with a tentative D call TRBD1 (6 bases). In germline, CDR1 is MNHEY, CDR2 SMNVEV (reference sequence). This CDR3 has 13 amino acids. V was shortened by 3 bases and J by 1 base, with 7 bases between the two germline ends. The CDR3 sequence: CASSFTGSYEQYF. DNA for the CDR3: TGTGCCAGCAGTTTTACAGGGTCCTACGAGCAGTACTTC.

This chain uses TRBV24-1 with TRBJ2-4; D is ambiguous. Trimming removed 5 bases at V and 7 bases at J, with 5 bases between. The V gene's germline CDR1 is KGHDR and CDR2 SFDVKD. The CDR3 is 11 amino acids. The CDR3 spells CATSVGNIQYF. The CDR3 nucleotides read TGTGCCACCAGTGTGGGTAACATTCAGTACTTC.

J is TRBJ2-3 and V is TRBV6-5; 8 bases align to TRBD2. The germline V gene has CDR1 MNHEY and CDR2 SVGAGI. The CDR3 has 15 amino acids. V lost 6 bases to trimming and J lost 4 bases; unmatched junction nucleotides: 9. The CDR3 DNA is TGTGCCAGCAGCTATTTAGCGGGGACCTCAGATACGCAGTATTTT. Translated: CASSYLAGTSDTQYF.

The V call is TRBV6-5, the J call TRBJ2-1, with D hard to call. Trimming stripped 10 bases from V and 7 bases from J, with 17 bases between. Germline lookup yields CDR1 MNHEY and CDR2 SVGAGI. The length of the CDR3 is 13 residues. For the CDR3, the DNA is TGTGCCACTAATGGGCACCAAGGGAATGAGCAGTTCTTC. Amino acid sequence: CATNGHQGNEQFF.

This clone has a single count. This rearrangement joins TRBV6-6 to TRBJ2-7; 7 bases align to TRBD1. The CDR3 spans 14 residues. The trim removed 2 bases at V and 1 base at J, leaving 2 bases unmatched. CDR1 is MNHNY and CDR2 is SVGAGI in the germline V gene (reference sequence). Written as DNA, the CDR3 is TGTGCCAGCAGTTACGTACAGGGGTCCTACGAGCAGTACTTC. Amino acid sequence: CASSYVQGSYEQYF.

About this clone: The sample holds other DNA sequences that translate to the same CDR3. The chain combines TRBV28 with TRBJ1-1; possibly TRBD1 for D (5 bases). V lost 1 base to trimming and J lost 2 bases, with 8 bases between them. Germline values: CDR1 MDHEN, CDR2 SYDVKM. The CDR3 totals 14 residues. The CDR3 reads CASSLSGLNTEAFF. The DNA for the CDR3 is TGTGCCAGCAGTTTATCAGGGCTCAACACTGAAGCTTTCTTT.

This clone was seen a handful of times. V and J are TRBV3-1 (or the pseudogene TRBV3-2) and TRBJ2-7; 7 bases are a match to TRBD2. The CDR3 has 15 residues. CDR1 is LGHDT, CDR2 YNNKEL, per germline (reference sequence). The junction had 10 bases not matched to a gene; V was cut back by 3 bases and J by 5 bases. In nucleotides, the CDR3 is TGTGCCAGCAGCCACCCGGCGGGAGTCGGGGACGAGCAGTACTTC. Its translation is CASSHPAGVGDEQYF.

The V gene is TRBV4-1, the J gene TRBJ2-1, with TRBD2 matching 8 bases. Germline V gene lookup returns CDR1 MGHRA and CDR2 YSYEKL. With V trimmed by 4 bases and J by 6 bases, 8 bases remained unmatched. This CDR3 has 15 amino acids. Here the CDR3 DNA reads TGCGCCAGCAGCCTCAGAGCGGGAGCAGTCAATGAGCAGTTCTTC. It encodes CASSLRAGAVNEQFF.

The chain carries TRBV28 and TRBJ1-1; D perhaps matches TRBD1 (6 bases). V gave up 6 bases and J gave up 10 bases, with 15 bases separating them. Per germline, CDR1 MDHEN and CDR2 SYDVKM. This CDR3 contains 12 residues. The DNA for the CDR3 is TGTGCCAGCAGACTAGGAGGGGGGCGAGCTTTCTTT. Its translation: CASRLGGGRAFF.

The chain recombines TRBV5-1 with TRBJ1-1; D uncertain. The CDR3 spans 14 residues. The germline V gene has CDR1 SGHRS and CDR2 YFSETQ. V gave up 3 bases and J gave up 4 bases, with 13 bases separating them. DNA for the CDR3: TGCGCCAGCAGCTCAGATCCTCAGTCCACTGAAGCTTTCTTT. Translating it yields CASSSDPQSTEAFF.

This sequence joins TRBV19 and TRBJ1-1; 8 bases agree with TRBD1. J was trimmed by 1 base and V by 6 bases; bases with no gene match: 13. CDR3 length equals 17 residues. The germline V gene encodes CDR1 LNHDA and CDR2 SQIVND (reference sequence). CDR3 nucleotides: TGTGCCAGTAGCTTTGGGGACAGGACCCAATCGAACACTGAAGCTTTCTTT. It encodes CASSFGDRTQSNTEAFF.

The chain joins TRBV7-8 to TRBJ1-5, with D unresolved. This CDR3 has 14 residues. Germline CDR1 and CDR2: SGHVS and FQNEAQ. V lost 5 bases to trimming and J lost 5 bases, with 13 bases between them. CDR3 nucleotide sequence: TGTGCCAGCAGCCCCGCTTCAATCGATCAGCCCCAGCATTTT. This translates into CASSPASIDQPQHF.

The V gene is TRBV30, the J gene TRBJ1-5, with TRBD1 as a possible D gene (6 bases). CDR1 GTSNPN and CDR2 SVGIG come from the germline V gene (reference sequence). With 5 bases removed from V and 5 bases from J, the gap between germline ends came to 13 bases. The CDR3 spans 13 residues. The CDR3 sequence is CAWETGLDQPQHF. Written as DNA, the CDR3 is TGTGCCTGGGAAACAGGGCTGGATCAGCCCCAGCATTTT.

This chain uses TRBV30 with TRBJ1-4, with D possibly TRBD1 on 5 matching bases. CDR1 and CDR2 (germline): GTSNPN, SVGIG (reference sequence). The CDR3 consists of 15 residues. Trimming shortened V by 0 bases and J by 8 bases, and 16 bases separated the two germline ends. This chain's CDR3 is CAWSVHGTSREKLFF. The CDR3 DNA reads TGTGCCTGGAGTGTACATGGGACCTCTAGAGAAAAACTGTTTTTT.

The CDR3 here is CASSHLGRNEQFF. CDR3 nucleotide sequence: TGCGCCAGCTCCCACCTCGGCCGGAATGAGCAGTTCTTC. The chain uses TRBV5-1 and TRBJ2-1; D unresolved. V was cut by 7 bases and J by 7 bases, with 15 bases left in between. This CDR3 has 13 residues. CDR1 and CDR2 from the germline V gene are SGHRS and YFSETQ.

The chain combines TRBV18 with TRBJ1-4; D not resolved. Germline V gene data show CDR1 as KGHSH and CDR2 as LQKENI. The CDR3 consists of 15 residues. V was clipped by 2 bases and J by 0 bases, with 7 bases between them. The CDR3 sequence: CASSPGWSTNEKLFF. In DNA form, the CDR3 reads TGTGCCAGCTCACCAGGATGGTCAACTAATGAAAAACTGTTTTTT.